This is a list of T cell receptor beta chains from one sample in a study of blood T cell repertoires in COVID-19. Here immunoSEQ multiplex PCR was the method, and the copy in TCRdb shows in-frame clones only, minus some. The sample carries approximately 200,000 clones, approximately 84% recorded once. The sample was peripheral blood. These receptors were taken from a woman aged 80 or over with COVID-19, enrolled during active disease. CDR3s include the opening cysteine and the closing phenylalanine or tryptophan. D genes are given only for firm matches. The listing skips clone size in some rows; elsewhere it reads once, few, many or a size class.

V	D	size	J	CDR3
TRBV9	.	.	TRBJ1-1	CASSTGLERTEAFF
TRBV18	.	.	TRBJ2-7	CASSPTYTDYEQYF
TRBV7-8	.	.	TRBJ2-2	CASSPTSNTGELFF
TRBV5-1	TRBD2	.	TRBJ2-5	CASRGRGSLEETQYF
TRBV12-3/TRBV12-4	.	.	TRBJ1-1	CASSLGGFTEAFF
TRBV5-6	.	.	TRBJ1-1	CASSLNMNTEAFF
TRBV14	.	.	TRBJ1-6	CASSHRREARGNSPLHF
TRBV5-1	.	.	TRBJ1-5	CANPGGQPQHF
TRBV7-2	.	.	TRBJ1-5	CASSLNRVNQPQHF
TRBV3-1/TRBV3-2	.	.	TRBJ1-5	CASSARQGNQPQHF
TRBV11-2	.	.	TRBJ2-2	CASSLSGNTGELFF
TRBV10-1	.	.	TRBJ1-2	CASSQGTNYGYTF
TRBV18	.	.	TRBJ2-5	CASSPWSDGGTQYF
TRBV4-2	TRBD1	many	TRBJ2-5	CASSQVTKGGAGETQYF
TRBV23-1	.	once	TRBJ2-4	CASSQSGRNVKNIQYF
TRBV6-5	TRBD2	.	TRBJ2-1	CASSTLAGAYNEQFF
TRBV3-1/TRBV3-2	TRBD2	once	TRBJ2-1	CASSPGTSGVEQFF